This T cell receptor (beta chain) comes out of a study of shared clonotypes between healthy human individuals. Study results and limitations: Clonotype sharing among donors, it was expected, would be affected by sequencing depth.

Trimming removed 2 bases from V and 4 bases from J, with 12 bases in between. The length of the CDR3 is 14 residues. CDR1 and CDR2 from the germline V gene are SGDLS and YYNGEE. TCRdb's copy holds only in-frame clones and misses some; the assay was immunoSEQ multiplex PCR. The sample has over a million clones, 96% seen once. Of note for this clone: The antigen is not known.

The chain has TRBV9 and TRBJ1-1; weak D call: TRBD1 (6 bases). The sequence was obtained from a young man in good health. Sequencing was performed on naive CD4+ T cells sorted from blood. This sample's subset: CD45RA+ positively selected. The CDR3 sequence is CASSVTGLGTEAFF. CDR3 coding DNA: TGTGCCAGCAGCGTTACAGGGTTGGGCACTGAAGCTTTCTTT.